These T cell receptor beta chains were read from a single sample in a study of blood T cells in healthy people across ages. TCRdb re-derived calls from the 5' RACE reads in MiXCR, one entry per CDR3 protein. In the table there are around 800,000 distinct CDR3 sequences, roughly 24% of which are singletons. Another study also made use of these data, one on T cells of mothers and their children.

The sequenced sample consisted of blood. All receptors come from a boy between 5 and 17 years old in good health. Both conserved end residues are part of each CDR3. A D gene is named only where the DNA matches it firmly. Size is stated for part of the rows, as once, few or many counts, or as a class when the clone is expanded.

clone_size	d_call	v_call	j_call	cdr3_aa	cdr3_nt
NA	TRBD1	TRBV2	TRBJ2-3	CASSAPGTASTDTQYF	TGTGCCAGCAGTGCCCCCGGGACAGCTAGCACAGATACGCAGTATTTT
NA	NA	TRBV20-1	TRBJ1-2	CSVGGGVIYGYTF	TGCAGTGTTGGGGGCGGGGTAATCTATGGCTACACCTTC
few	TRBD2	TRBV3-1	TRBJ2-1	CASSLRGTSGFGDEQFF	TGTGCCAGCAGCCTCCGAGGGACTAGCGGTTTTGGCGATGAGCAGTTCTTC
few	NA	TRBV7-2	TRBJ2-7	CASSLASRIYEQYF	TGTGCCAGCAGCCTCGCCAGCAGAATCTACGAGCAGTACTTC
NA	TRBD2	TRBV4-2	TRBJ2-5	CASSQAGTSPLQETQYF	TGTGCCAGCAGCCAAGCCGGGACTAGCCCTCTTCAAGAGACCCAGTACTTC
NA	NA	TRBV7-6	TRBJ2-1	CASSLSASSYNEQFF	TGTGCCAGCAGCCTTAGCGCCAGCTCCTACAATGAGCAGTTCTTC
NA	NA	TRBV24-1	TRBJ2-3	CATSDSGIGPTDTQYF	TGTGCCACCAGTGATTCAGGGATAGGGCCCACAGATACGCAGTATTTT
few	TRBD1	TRBV18	TRBJ2-1	CASSPRDRSNNEQFF	TGTGCCAGCTCACCCCGGGACAGGTCAAACAATGAGCAGTTCTTC
few	TRBD2	TRBV20-1	TRBJ2-7	CSARASGGYEQYF	TGCAGTGCTAGGGCTAGCGGGGGGTACGAGCAGTACTTC
NA	NA	TRBV5-5	TRBJ2-2	CASSLVLVAGELFF	TGTGCCAGCAGCTTGGTGCTAGTGGCCGGGGAGCTGTTTTTT
few	NA	TRBV20-1	TRBJ2-5	CSARDSGTGGETQYF	TGCAGTGCTAGAGACTCGGGGACCGGGGGAGAGACCCAGTACTTC
NA	NA	TRBV7-3	TRBJ2-6	CASSDSFWGLPSGANVLTF	TGTGCCAGCAGCGATTCATTCTGGGGCCTCCCATCCGGGGCCAACGTCCTGACTTTC
NA	TRBD1	TRBV28	TRBJ1-4	CASTIGQGPGEKLFF	TGTGCCAGCACCATCGGACAGGGCCCAGGTGAAAAACTGTTTTTT
NA	NA	TRBV5-1	TRBJ1-6	CASSLDPGDDSPLHF	TGCGCCAGCAGCTTGGATCCAGGGGACGACTCACCCCTCCACTTT
NA	TRBD1	TRBV10-3	TRBJ1-1	CAISESRVAGGDATEAFF	TGTGCCATCAGTGAGTCGAGAGTTGCAGGGGGGGATGCCACTGAAGCTTTCTTT
NA	NA	TRBV5-1	TRBJ2-5	CVSSSGIETQYF	TGCGTCAGCAGCTCAGGGATAGAGACCCAGTACTTC
NA	TRBD1	TRBV25-1	TRBJ2-4	CASSDGDRGRLSGNIQYF	TGTGCCAGCAGTGACGGGGACAGGGGGCGACTTTCGGGAAACATTCAGTACTTC
NA	TRBD2	TRBV27	TRBJ2-2	CASRRLAGGSNTGELFF	TGTGCCAGCAGGAGACTAGCGGGGGGATCGAACACCGGGGAGCTGTTTTTT
few	NA	TRBV7-9	TRBJ2-5	CASSLITLASQETQYF	TGTGCCAGCAGCTTGATTACCCTAGCCTCCCAAGAGACCCAGTACTTC
few	NA	TRBV12-3/TRBV12-4	TRBJ1-3	CASSSDGSGNTIYF	TGTGCCAGCAGTTCGGACGGCTCTGGAAACACCATATATTTT
NA	TRBD2	TRBV6-1	TRBJ2-3	CASGEAGGSTDTQYF	TGTGCCAGCGGGGAAGCGGGGGGGTCGACAGATACGCAGTATTTT
NA	NA	TRBV7-9	TRBJ2-5	CASSPEGYRETQYF	TGTGCCAGCAGCCCTGAAGGGTACCGGGAGACCCAGTACTTC
NA	TRBD2	TRBV3-1	TRBJ2-5	CASSQDGRGWQETQYF	TGTGCCAGCAGCCAAGATGGGCGGGGGTGGCAAGAGACCCAGTACTTC
NA	NA	TRBV4-1	TRBJ1-4	CASSQVRTPATNEKLFF	TGCGCCAGCAGCCAAGTGCGGACACCTGCAACTAATGAAAAACTGTTTTTT
NA	TRBD2	TRBV5-1	TRBJ2-3	CASSPRGSGVKAVDTQYF	TGCGCCAGCAGCCCCCGGGGTAGCGGGGTTAAAGCGGTAGATACGCAGTATTTT
few	TRBD1	TRBV29-1	TRBJ2-7	CSVALRQGALYEQYF	TGCAGCGTTGCCCTGAGGCAGGGGGCTCTGTACGAGCAGTACTTC
NA	TRBD1	TRBV12-3/TRBV12-4	TRBJ2-5	CASSSDRGLETQYF	TGTGCCAGCAGCTCCGACAGGGGACTTGAGACCCAGTACTTC
NA	TRBD1	TRBV7-3	TRBJ2-5	CASSLKQGQETQYF	TGTGCCAGCAGCTTGAAACAGGGGCAGGAGACCCAGTACTTC
few	NA	TRBV6-5	TRBJ2-5	CASSYRSSGGQYF	TGTGCCAGCAGTTACCGCTCCTCAGGCGGGCAGTACTTC
NA	NA	TRBV4-1	TRBJ1-1	CASSQAEGWVNTEAFF	TGCGCCAGCAGCCAAGCGGAGGGGTGGGTGAACACTGAAGCTTTCTTT
NA	TRBD2	TRBV7-2	TRBJ2-7	CASRKEAGGISEQYF	TGTGCCAGCAGGAAAGAGGCGGGGGGGATCAGCGAGCAGTACTTC
NA	TRBD2	TRBV11-2	TRBJ2-1	CASSLEDGGGALYNEQFF	TGTGCCAGCAGCTTAGAGGATGGCGGGGGGGCTTTATACAATGAGCAGTTCTTC
many	TRBD1	TRBV12-3/TRBV12-4	TRBJ1-1	CASSLTGSRNTEAFF	TGTGCCAGCAGTTTGACAGGGTCAAGGAACACTGAAGCTTTCTTT
NA	NA	TRBV6-5	TRBJ1-4	CASSYSSSPEGNEKLFF	TGTGCCAGCAGTTACTCGAGTTCCCCCGAGGGTAATGAAAAACTGTTTTTT
NA	NA	TRBV6-6	TRBJ2-5	CASSYSVQVQETQYF	TGTGCCAGCAGTTACTCGGTACAGGTCCAAGAGACCCAGTACTTC
few	TRBD2	TRBV6-6	TRBJ2-1	CASLTSGGLGANEQFF	TGTGCCAGTTTAACTAGCGGGGGGTTGGGCGCAAATGAGCAGTTCTTC
few	NA	TRBV4-2	TRBJ2-7	CASSQGGRRVSTLYEQYF	TGTGCCAGCAGCCAAGGAGGGAGGAGGGTCTCAACCCTCTACGAGCAGTACTTC
NA	TRBD1	TRBV4-1	TRBJ2-2	CASSLLQGARGGELFF	TGCGCCAGCAGCCTGCTCCAGGGGGCCCGGGGCGGGGAGCTGTTTTTT
NA	TRBD1	TRBV7-9	TRBJ2-5	CASSPRQGPLVETQYF	TGTGCCAGCAGCCCCAGACAGGGTCCCCTGGTTGAGACCCAGTACTTC
once	NA	TRBV4-1	TRBJ2-3	CAGSQVKGGLGHGDTQYF	TGCGCCGGCAGCCAAGTAAAGGGGGGGCTCGGGCATGGAGATACGCAGTATTTT
few	NA	TRBV5-1	TRBJ2-5	CASSYSTGTQETQYF	TGCGCCAGCAGCTATTCTACCGGGACACAAGAGACCCAGTACTTC
NA	NA	TRBV2	TRBJ2-2	CASIGIRKGAGELFF	TGTGCCAGCATCGGCATTAGAAAAGGGGCCGGGGAGCTGTTTTTT
NA	NA	TRBV4-1	TRBJ2-7	CASSHQPTLLGSPGEQYF	TGCGCCAGCAGCCACCAACCCACTCTACTAGGTTCTCCGGGCGAGCAGTACTTC
NA	NA	TRBV20-1	TRBJ2-3	CSASPWGGGTQYF	TGCAGTGCTAGTCCGTGGGGGGGCGGGACGCAGTATTTT
NA	TRBD2	TRBV7-9	TRBJ2-5	CASSSSTAGVQETQYF	TGTGCCAGCAGCTCCTCCACGGCGGGGGTTCAAGAGACCCAGTACTTC
NA	TRBD2	TRBV15	TRBJ2-5	CATSRAGRTSGVGETQYF	TGTGCCACCAGCAGAGCGGGACGGACTAGCGGGGTGGGGGAGACCCAGTACTTC